The T cell receptor (beta chain) described here comes from a study of technical replicates of blood from a handful of donors. V was clipped by 4 bases and J by 4 bases; unmatched bases: 12. CDR1 SNHLY and CDR2 FYNNEI come from the germline V gene. The CDR3 sequence is 16 residues long. TCRdb's table, derived via immunoSEQ multiplex PCR, lists solely in-frame clones and lacks some. The data hold under 95,000 clones, with approximately 94% observed a single time. This sequence originates from a human donor in good health. The sample consisted of T cells isolated from PBMCs. This sequence joins TRBV2 and TRBJ1-2; 7 positions agree with TRBD1. The CDR3 loop is CASSAIGQEIIYGYTF. CDR3 sequence (DNA): TGTGCCAGCAGTGCGATCGGACAGGAGATCATCTATGGCTACACCTTC.